The 20 T cell receptor beta chains below were found in one sample sequenced in a study of T cell responses to AZD1222 COVID-19 vaccine. TCRdb keeps only in-frame clones here, not all; method: immunoSEQ multiplex PCR. Found here are nearly 90,000 clones, about 91% of them singletons; the top ten hold about a tenth. The material sequenced was peripheral blood, taken on day 0 of MenACWY control vaccination. These receptors originate from an adult in good health.

This clone was observed a few times. This chain joins TRBV5-1 and TRBJ1-1, with D uncertain. The CDR3 length is 14 residues. The germline V gene encodes CDR1 SGHRS and CDR2 YFSETQ. V lost 5 bases and J 6 bases, leaving 17 bases between the germline ends. Written as DNA, the CDR3 is TGCGCCAGCAGTTCCTATTTATTGTCCGCTGAAGCTTTCTTT. It translates to CASSSYLLSAEAFF.

V usage is TRBV5-1 and J usage is TRBJ2-6; the D is unclear. Germline CDR1 and CDR2: SGHRS and YFSETQ. V was pared by 5 bases and J by 0 bases, with 6 bases between. There are 14 residues in the CDR3. CDR3 bases: TGCGCCAGCAGAGCGAACTCTGGGGCCAACGTCCTGACTTTC. Translation gives CASRANSGANVLTF.

This clone occurred once. The rearrangement links TRBV4-2 to TRBJ2-1; perhaps TRBD1 as D (5 bases). The V end was cut by 4 bases, the J end by 2 bases, with 12 bases between. In germline, CDR1 is LGHNA, CDR2 YNFKEQ. This CDR3 contains 15 residues. CDR3 DNA: TGTGCCAGCAGCCCTTCCAGGGTTGCCTACAATGAGCAGTTCTTC. As protein: CASSPSRVAYNEQFF.

The rearrangement links TRBV6-5 to TRBJ1-6; 9 bases match TRBD1. The V and J ends lost 6 bases and 9 bases, in that order; junction bases with no gene match: 9. Germline V gene lookup returns CDR1 MNHEY and CDR2 SVGAGI. The CDR3 runs 15 residues. CDR3 bases: TGTGCCAGCAGCCCCGGGACAGGGAGACTTTCACCCCTCCACTTT. This codes for CASSPGTGRLSPLHF.

This clone was observed a handful of times. The gene calls are TRBV2 and TRBJ2-7; possibly TRBD1 for D (6 bases). V was pared by 6 bases and J by 0 bases, with 18 bases between. Per germline, CDR1 SNHLY and CDR2 FYNNEI. This CDR3 contains 16 residues. DNA for the CDR3: TGTGCCAGCAGGGAACAGGGTTCTTTTCCCTCCTACGAGCAGTACTTC. Protein sequence: CASREQGSFPSYEQYF.

The V and J genes are TRBV5-5 and TRBJ1-6, with D perhaps matching TRBD1 (5 bases). The germline CDR1 and CDR2 sequences are SGHKS and YYEKEE (reference sequence). The CDR3 has 17 residues. The V end lost 0 bases, the J end lost 0 bases, and 10 bases lay between the germline ends. Here the CDR3 DNA reads TGTGCCAGCAGCTTGGCGGGGGGGGGCTCCTATAATTCACCCCTCCACTTT. It specifies CASSLAGGGSYNSPLHF.

This clone was seen a single time. The chain couples TRBV19 to TRBJ1-2; 9 positions agree with TRBD1. This CDR3 contains 17 residues. Trimming removed 0 bases from V and 4 bases from J; junction bases left unmatched: 9. Germline V gene lookup returns CDR1 LNHDA and CDR2 SQIVND (reference sequence). The CDR3, as DNA: TGTGCCAGTAGTATAGATCATGCGACAGGGGGGCGCTATGGCTACACCTTC. Its protein is CASSIDHATGGRYGYTF.

The rearrangement links TRBV5-1 to TRBJ1-2; D remains ambiguous. V lost 1 base, J lost 4 bases, and 11 bases lay in between. The CDR3 has 14 amino acids. Germline CDR1 is SGHRS and CDR2 is YFSETQ. CDR3 in DNA: TGCGCCAGCAGCTTGCAAAATGACGGCTATGGCTACACCTTC. Protein product: CASSLQNDGYGYTF.

As concerns this clone: Distinct nucleotide sequences in the sample also encode this CDR3. This rearrangement joins TRBV6-5 to TRBJ1-1, with a tentative D call TRBD1 (6 bases). CDR1 MNHEY and CDR2 SVGAGI come from the germline V gene. Trimming removed 6 bases from V and 8 bases from J, with 13 bases in between. The CDR3 is 12 amino acids. The CDR3 DNA is TGTGCCAGCAGCTTAATGGACAGAGAAGCTTTCTTT. The encoded protein is CASSLMDREAFF.

This sequence joins TRBV5-1 and TRBJ1-1; D uncertain. The V end was cut by 1 base, the J end by 0 bases, with 7 bases between. The CDR3 has 14 amino acids. The germline V gene has CDR1 SGHRS and CDR2 YFSETQ. CDR3 sequence reads: CASSLIGLNTEAFF. CDR3 coding DNA: TGCGCCAGCAGCTTGATAGGATTGAACACTGAAGCTTTCTTT.

This chain uses TRBV5-6 with TRBJ1-1, with 7 bases lining up with TRBD1. Germline trimming cut 1 base from V and 3 bases from J; bases unmatched to any gene: 6. Germline V gives CDR1 SGHDT, CDR2 YYEEEE. The CDR3 loop spans 15 amino acids. CDR3 residues: CASSLWDRGHTEAFF. The CDR3 coding sequence is TGTGCCAGCAGCTTGTGGGACAGAGGACACACTGAAGCTTTCTTT.

This clone has only one observation. The chain combines TRBV18 with TRBJ2-2, with 10 bases aligning to TRBD2. This CDR3 spans 16 amino acids. The trim removed 2 bases at V and 4 bases at J, leaving 4 bases unmatched. Germline V lookup: CDR1 KGHSH, CDR2 LQKENI. Written as DNA, the CDR3 is TGTGCCAGCTCACCAGGGCTAGCGGGGGCCACCGGGGAGCTGTTTTTT. Its protein is CASSPGLAGATGELFF.

The chain couples TRBV6-5 to TRBJ2-5, with 9 bases aligning to TRBD1. The CDR3 has 15 residues. In germline, CDR1 is MNHEY, CDR2 SVGAGI. J was trimmed by 6 bases and V by 0 bases; bases with no gene match: 5. The CDR3 DNA reads as TGTGCCAGCAGTTACTCAGGGACAGGGATGAAGACCCAGTACTTC. It yields the protein CASSYSGTGMKTQYF.

The chain recombines TRBV27 with TRBJ1-5, with TRBD1 identical over 8 bases. Germline V gene data show CDR1 as MNHEY and CDR2 as SMNVEV (reference sequence). This CDR3 region has 13 residues. V gave up 5 bases and J gave up 4 bases; unmatched junction bases: 1. The CDR3 sequence is CASSRQGNQPQHF. CDR3 in DNA: TGTGCCAGCAGTAGACAGGGGAATCAGCCCCAGCATTTT.

This rearrangement joins TRBV11-3 to TRBJ2-3; tentatively, D is TRBD2 (5 bases). Between the trimmed V and J ends, which lost 1 base and 5 bases, there was a span of 10 bases. The CDR3 sequence is 14 residues long. The germline CDR1 and CDR2 sequences are SGHNT and YENEEA. DNA of the CDR3: TGTGCCAGCAGCTTAGGATCCGGGGAAGATACGCAGTATTTT. It specifies CASSLGSGEDTQYF.

This sequence joins TRBV4-3 and TRBJ1-3; a weak D match, TRBD1 (5 bases). Germline V gene lookup returns CDR1 LGHNA and CDR2 YSLEER. Between the trimmed V and J ends, which lost 1 base and 0 bases, there was a span of 7 bases. The length of the CDR3 is 15 residues. CDR3 sequence: CASSQGQNSGNTIYF. Here the CDR3 DNA reads TGCGCCAGCAGCCAAGGACAGAACTCTGGAAACACCATATATTTT.

The chain is built from TRBV30 and TRBJ1-2; tentatively, D is TRBD1 (5 bases). The CDR3 consists of 12 residues. Germline V lookup: CDR1 GTSNPN, CDR2 SVGIG (reference sequence). Trimming pared 4 bases from V and 5 bases from J, leaving 11 bases between. Here the CDR3 DNA reads TGTGCCTGGACCACCGACAGATATGGCTACACCTTC. Translation: CAWTTDRYGYTF.

This chain connects TRBV4-2 to TRBJ2-5; D unclear. Trimming took 4 bases from V and 2 from J, leaving 11 bases between them. Per the germline V gene, CDR1 is LGHNA and CDR2 is YNFKEQ. The CDR3 consists of 14 residues. Written as DNA, the CDR3 is TGTGCCAGCAGCCCGACCGACTGGCAAGAGACCCAGTACTTC. The encoded protein is CASSPTDWQETQYF.

The rearrangement joins TRBV10-3 to TRBJ2-1, with 9 bases lining up with TRBD1. V dropped 8 bases and J dropped 4; count of bases not matched to a gene: 12. The CDR3 runs 16 residues. The germline CDR1 and CDR2 sequences are ENHRY and SYGVKD. The CDR3 DNA follows: TGTGCCATCGATCGCCCTACAGGGGGCGGTTACAATGAGCAGTTCTTC. Protein sequence: CAIDRPTGGGYNEQFF.

In nucleotides, the CDR3 is TGTGCCAGCAGCGTTTACACCGGGGAGCTGTTTTTT. This sequence encodes CASSVYTGELFF. The chain couples TRBV2 to TRBJ2-2, with D unresolved. CDR1 and CDR2 (germline): SNHLY, FYNNEI. The V end lost 6 bases, the J end lost 3 bases, and 5 bases lay between the germline ends. The CDR3 covers 12 residues.